Presented here are 17 T cell receptor beta chains from one specimen sequenced in a study of control samples from healthy donors and cancer patients. The method was immunoSEQ multiplex PCR; TCRdb's version includes in-frame clones alone and lacks a portion of them. Counted here are 100,000 to 150,000 clones, 88% occurring once; the ten biggest clones make up 3.2%. Sequencing used blood. The receptors were sampled from a man between 45 and 60 years old in good health.

The V call is TRBV30, the J call TRBJ2-5; the D is unclear. This CDR3 has 11 amino acids. The V gene lost 2 bases and the J gene lost 5 bases, with 6 bases spanning the gap. Germline V gene data show CDR1 as GTSNPN and CDR2 as SVGIG (reference sequence). The CDR3 DNA follows: TGTGCCTGGAGTTCGGGTGAGACCCAGTACTTC. This encodes CAWSSGETQYF.

V gene TRBV5-5 combines with J gene TRBJ2-7, with D hard to call. V lost 3 bases and J 4 bases, leaving 23 bases between the germline ends. The CDR3 has 17 residues. Germline V gene sequence: CDR1 SGHKS, CDR2 YYEKEE (reference sequence). The CDR3 region is CASSSRLSGLIPYEQYF. In DNA, the CDR3 is TGTGCCAGCAGCTCCCGACTGTCGGGCCTAATTCCATACGAGCAGTACTTC. Full variable domain (rest looked up from reference TRBV5-5 and TRBJ2-7): DAGVTQSPTHLIKTRGQQVTLRCSPISGHKSVSWYQQVLGQGPQFIFQYYEKEERGRGNFPDRFSARQFPNYSSELNVNALLLGDSALYLCASSSRLSGLIPYEQYFGPGTRLTVT.

The rearrangement links TRBV9 to TRBJ1-2, with D possibly matching TRBD1 (6 bases). The germline V gene has CDR1 SGDLS and CDR2 YYNGEE. Trimming stripped 4 bases from V and 6 bases from J, with 22 bases between. This CDR3 contains 16 residues. This CDR3 reads CASSRTTGTTKDGYTF. CDR3 nucleotides: TGTGCCAGCAGCCGAACAACCGGGACAACAAAAGATGGCTACACCTTC. Based on the CDR3 plus reference TRBV9 and TRBJ1-2, the full variable domain is DSGVTQTPKHLITATGQRVTLRCSPRSGDLSVYWYQQSLDQGLQFLIQYYNGEERAKGNILERFSAQQFPDLHSELNLSSLELGDSALYFCASSRTTGTTKDGYTFGSGTRLTVV.

The CDR3, as DNA: TGTGCCAGCAACCATCCAGGGGGCTTCGAAGATACGCAGTATTTT. It yields the protein CASNHPGGFEDTQYF. The V gene is TRBV28, the J gene TRBJ2-3, with TRBD1 matching 8 bases. After removal of 7 bases from V and 5 bases from J, the junction contained 11 bases not matched to a gene. CDR1 and CDR2 from the germline V gene are MDHEN and SYDVKM. The CDR3 spans 15 residues.

The rearrangement links TRBV5-1 to TRBJ2-7; 8 nucleotides match TRBD1. The ends lost 3 bases at V and 6 bases at J; junction bases unmatched: 8. The V gene's germline CDR1 is SGHRS and CDR2 YFSETQ. CDR3 length equals 14 residues. DNA of the CDR3: TGCGCCAGCAGCTCCGGGACAGGTTCTCTCGAGCAGTACTTC. Translating it yields CASSSGTGSLEQYF.

This rearrangement joins TRBV5-1 to TRBJ1-3, with a weak D call TRBD1 (5 bases). Per the germline V gene, CDR1 is SGHRS and CDR2 is YFSETQ. V lost 0 bases, J lost 0 bases, and 10 bases lay in between. The CDR3 extends over 16 amino acids. The CDR3 region is CASSLGSGSSGNTIYF. CDR3 coding DNA: TGCGCCAGCAGCTTGGGGTCAGGGAGCTCTGGAAACACCATATATTTT.

The chain has TRBV29-1 and TRBJ1-2, with 7 bases fitting TRBD1. V trimming: 0 bases; J trimming: 8 bases; junction bases outside the gene matches: 6. The CDR3 has 13 amino acids. Germline V gives CDR1 SQVTM, CDR2 ANQGSEA. CDR3 sequence (DNA): TGCAGCGTTGAAGACCGACAGGGTGGAGGCTACACCTTC. It yields the protein CSVEDRQGGGYTF.

V usage is TRBV19 and J usage is TRBJ1-2; D is uncertain. This CDR3 region has 14 residues. The germline V gene has CDR1 LNHDA and CDR2 SQIVND (reference sequence). With 6 bases removed from V and 2 bases from J, the gap between germline ends came to 13 bases. The CDR3 bases are TGTGCCAGTAGCCCCGGCGGTCCAAACTATGGCTACACCTTC. Its protein is CASSPGGPNYGYTF.

The chain links TRBV28 to TRBJ1-1, with D unresolved. V dropped 2 bases and J dropped 2 bases, with 12 bases sitting between them. CDR1 MDHEN and CDR2 SYDVKM come from the germline V gene. The CDR3 length is 15 residues. The CDR3 DNA reads TGTGCCAGCAGTTTACTTGTCGGCAGAAACACTGAAGCTTTCTTT. Translating gives CASSLLVGRNTEAFF. The entire variable domain, with the rest obtained from reference TRBV28 and TRBJ1-1, is as follows: DVKVTQSSRYLVKRTGEKVFLECVQDMDHENMFWYRQDPGLGLRLIYFSYDVKMKEKGDIPEGYSVSREKKERFSLILESASTNQTSMYLCASSLLVGRNTEAFFGQGTRLTVV.

The chain links TRBV7-8 to TRBJ2-5; 15 bases fit TRBD2. V shed 5 bases, J shed 6 bases, and the junction held 16 bases outside the gene matches. The CDR3 runs 19 residues. Germline lookup yields CDR1 SGHVS and CDR2 FQNEAQ. The CDR3 reads CASSGTGTSGGTTRQTQYF. The CDR3 DNA reads TGTGCCAGCAGCGGCACCGGGACTAGCGGGGGGACGACGAGGCAGACCCAGTACTTC.

This clone appeared a single time. The chain employs TRBV6-2 or TRBV6-3 and TRBJ1-2; 10 bases are shared with TRBD1. The CDR3 consists of 17 residues. Per the germline V gene, CDR1 is MNHEY and CDR2 is SVGEGT. V gave up 6 bases and J gave up 8 bases; unmatched junction bases: 18. The DNA of the CDR3 is TGTGCCAGCAGCCGGGACAGGGGCTCCCGAACCCAAAGGGGCTACACCTTC. Translating it yields CASSRDRGSRTQRGYTF.

The V call is TRBV27, the J call TRBJ2-1, with a weak D call TRBD1 (6 bases). The germline V gene has CDR1 MNHEY and CDR2 SMNVEV (reference sequence). V was trimmed by 5 bases and J by 11 bases, leaving 13 bases between them. This CDR3 is 12 amino acids long. The CDR3 loop reads CASSPHREQQFF. The CDR3 DNA is TGTGCCAGCAGTCCCCACAGGGAGCAGCAGTTCTTC.

V usage is TRBV28 and J usage is TRBJ1-5; D possibly corresponds to TRBD1 (5 bases). With 1 base removed from V and 10 bases from J, the gap between germline ends came to 11 bases. The CDR3 spans 13 residues. Germline V gene data show CDR1 as MDHEN and CDR2 as SYDVKM. CDR3 sequence (DNA): TGTGCCAGCAGTTTATCGTCGGGGGGACCCCAGCATTTT. Translating it yields CASSLSSGGPQHF.

The chain combines TRBV5-5 with TRBJ2-3; D may be TRBD1 (5 bases). Germline V lookup: CDR1 SGHKS, CDR2 YYEKEE (reference sequence). The ends were cut back, 1 base at V and 0 bases at J, with 6 bases in the middle. The CDR3 totals 14 residues. The DNA for the CDR3 is TGTGCCAGCAGCTTGAGGGGAAGCACAGATACGCAGTATTTT. It translates to CASSLRGSTDTQYF.

The V and J genes are TRBV18 and TRBJ2-7, with 7 bases lining up with TRBD1. J lost 3 bases, V lost 5 bases, and 10 bases had no gene match. Germline CDR1 KGHSH, CDR2 LQKENI. This CDR3 has 15 residues. The CDR3 DNA sequence: TGTGCCAGCTCAACAGGGGTGAAGGGGAACTACGAGCAGTACTTC. Translation gives CASSTGVKGNYEQYF.

The genes are TRBV28 and TRBJ1-1; weak D call: TRBD1 (5 bases). Germline assignment: CDR1 MDHEN and CDR2 SYDVKM. Trimming removed 1 base from V and 3 bases from J, with 15 bases in between. The CDR3 covers 16 residues. CDR3 DNA: TGTGCCAGCAGTTTATTTAGGGACCGGGGGTACACTGAAGCTTTCTTT. Its protein is CASSLFRDRGYTEAFF.

The chain couples TRBV10-3 to TRBJ1-1; no firm D call. Between the trimmed V and J ends, which lost 3 bases and 8 bases, there was a span of 7 bases. The CDR3 runs 11 residues. CDR1 is ENHRY and CDR2 is SYGVKD in the germline V gene. The CDR3 nucleotides read TGTGCCATCAGTGATTTAAGAGAAGCTTTCTTT. It encodes CAISDLREAFF.